These 20 T cell receptor beta chains were all obtained from the same sample, sequenced in a study of CD8 T cells in ankylosing spondylitis. The antigens for these receptors are not known. TCRdb reprocessed the 5' RACE reads with MiXCR, giving one entry per CDR3 protein. Of around 770,000 distinct CDR3 sequences listed, approximately 12% were seen once; the top ten hold under 0.6%. Regarding the study as a whole: A motif of 8 or 9 highly homologous TCR beta variants was seen as apparently characteristic of ankylosing spondylitis blood.

Material: blood, either unsorted or a sorted T cell fraction (not recorded which). The receptors were sampled from a male donor with ankylosing spondylitis.

This clonotype was counted ten times or more. The CDR3 DNA sequence: TGCAGTGCTGGACAGGGAGCAACTAATGAAAAACTGTTTTTT. Amino acids: CSAGQGATNEKLFF. This chain links TRBV20-1 with TRBJ1-4; 8 bases fit TRBD1. CDR3 length equals 14 residues. Germline V gives CDR1 DFQATT, CDR2 SNEGSKA (reference sequence). Unmatched junction bases numbered 2, after V lost 5 bases and J lost 0 bases.

This chain uses TRBV7-3 with TRBJ2-3; 7 positions match TRBD1. Per the germline V gene, CDR1 is SGHTA and CDR2 is FQGTGA. Trimming removed 6 bases from V and 5 bases from J; junction bases left unmatched: 11. This CDR3 spans 15 amino acids. CDR3: CASSSQTGIGDTQYF. CDR3 nucleotide sequence: TGTGCCAGCAGTTCCCAGACAGGGATAGGAGATACGCAGTATTTT.

This clonotype showed up many times. The chain joins TRBV4-3 to TRBJ2-5; tentatively, D is TRBD1 or TRBD2 (5 bases each). Between the trimmed V and J ends, which lost 3 bases and 4 bases, there was a span of 9 bases. Per germline, CDR1 LGHNA and CDR2 YSLEER. This CDR3 is 13 amino acids long. CDR3 nucleotide sequence: TGCGCCAGCAGCCAGGGGGAAGGAGAGACCCAGTACTTC. It translates to CASSQGEGETQYF.

At least ten counts were recorded for this clonotype. The chain recombines TRBV9 with TRBJ1-2; D gene uncertain. Germline CDR1 SGDLS, CDR2 YYNGEE. V lost 6 bases to trimming and J lost 4 bases, with 13 bases between them. There are 13 residues in the CDR3. CDR3 nucleotides: TGTGCCAGCACCAGAGACGGGCCCTATGGCTACACCTTC. Protein sequence: CASTRDGPYGYTF.

The chain combines TRBV28 with TRBJ1-5, with D possibly TRBD1 on 6 matching bases. V lost 10 bases to trimming and J lost 4 bases, with 14 bases between them. This CDR3 region has 13 residues. CDR1 MDHEN and CDR2 SYDVKM come from the germline V gene. This chain's CDR3 is CAINQGRNQPQHF. The DNA for the CDR3 is TGTGCCATCAACCAGGGGAGGAATCAGCCCCAGCATTTT.

The rearrangement joins TRBV7-6 to TRBJ1-1, with 8 nucleotides matching TRBD1. From germline, CDR1 is SGHVS and CDR2 FNYEAQ. The junction had 9 bases not matched to a gene; V was cut back by 0 bases and J by 6 bases. The CDR3 sequence is 16 residues long. CDR3 loop: CASSLANRGGLAEAFF. CDR3 sequence (DNA): TGTGCCAGCAGCTTAGCCAACAGGGGGGGACTCGCTGAAGCTTTCTTT.

This chain links TRBV15 with TRBJ1-5; D gene ambiguous. The V and J ends lost 1 base and 3 bases respectively, with 4 bases between them. The V gene's germline CDR1 is LNHNV and CDR2 YYDKDF (reference sequence). The CDR3 is made up of 13 amino acids. The CDR3 DNA sequence: TGTGCCACCAGCAGAGGACTCAATCAGCCCCAGCATTTT. Translating it yields CATSRGLNQPQHF.

This chain connects TRBV28 to TRBJ2-1, with unresolved D. The CDR3 is made up of 12 amino acids. Trimming left V 1 base short and J 8 bases short, with 6 bases between. The germline V gene has CDR1 MDHEN and CDR2 SYDVKM. The CDR3 DNA reads TGTGCCAGCAGTTTATTAGAGCATGAGCAGTTCTTC. Protein sequence: CASSLLEHEQFF.

This clonotype was recorded a few times. The chain uses TRBV4-3 and TRBJ1-4; no firm D call. CDR1 is LGHNA, CDR2 YSLEER, per germline. The CDR3 has 16 amino acids. The V end lost 2 bases, the J end lost 6 bases, and 16 bases lay between the germline ends. CDR3 DNA sequence: TGCGCCAGCAGCCAACAATACAGCTACGGCGATGAAAAACTGTTTTTT. It encodes CASSQQYSYGDEKLFF.

The chain carries TRBV3-1 and TRBJ1-3; D is ambiguous. CDR1 and CDR2 (germline): LGHDT, YNNKEL (reference sequence). The CDR3 consists of 15 residues. Trimming removed 0 bases at V and 0 bases at J, with 6 bases between. In DNA, the CDR3 is TGTGCCAGCAGCCAAGATCCAATCTCTGGAAACACCATATATTTT. It specifies CASSQDPISGNTIYF.

This clonotype was seen more than once but under ten times. V gene TRBV4-3 combines with J gene TRBJ2-7; D call uncertain. V was trimmed by 0 bases and J by 3 bases, leaving 12 bases between them. Germline lookup yields CDR1 LGHNA and CDR2 YSLEER. The length of the CDR3 is 15 residues. DNA of the CDR3: TGCGCCAGCAGCCAAGATGCTCTCCGAATCTACGAGCAGTACTTC. Translated, it gives CASSQDALRIYEQYF.

This clonotype was detected ten times or more. The gene calls are TRBV9 and TRBJ2-7, with TRBD1 as a possible D gene (6 bases). The ends were cut back, 0 bases at V and 2 bases at J, with 9 bases in the middle. Germline-derived CDR1 and CDR2 are SGDLS and YYNGEE. The CDR3 consists of 14 residues. In DNA, the CDR3 is TGTGCCAGCAGCGTAGGACAGGCCGCCTACGAGCAGTACTTC. It yields the protein CASSVGQAAYEQYF. The full variable domain, with the rest looked up from reference TRBV9 and TRBJ2-7, is DSGVTQTPKHLITATGQRVTLRCSPRSGDLSVYWYQQSLDQGLQFLIQYYNGEERAKGNILERFSAQQFPDLHSELNLSSLELGDSALYFCASSVGQAAYEQYFGPGTRLTVT.

This clonotype was counted a few times. The V call is TRBV10-3, the J call TRBJ2-7; 8 bases fit TRBD2. CDR3 length: 14 residues. CDR1 is ENHRY, CDR2 SYGVKD, per germline. With V trimmed by 8 bases and J by 0 bases, 6 bases remained unmatched. CDR3 DNA: TGTGCCATCCGTGCGACTAGCGACTCCTACGAGCAGTACTTC. Residues: CAIRATSDSYEQYF.

This rearrangement joins TRBV5-1 to TRBJ1-1; D gene ambiguous. CDR1 is SGHRS, CDR2 YFSETQ, per germline. This CDR3 region has 13 residues. V lost 0 bases, J lost 3 bases, and 6 bases lay in between. The CDR3 spells CASSLGEHTEAFF. The CDR3 DNA is TGCGCCAGCAGCTTGGGGGAGCACACTGAAGCTTTCTTT.

In its sample, this clonotype was seen a few times. The chain couples TRBV20-1 to TRBJ2-5, with 8 bases aligning to TRBD2. With V trimmed by 3 bases and J by 2 bases, 8 bases remained unmatched. The CDR3 contains 15 residues. CDR1 and CDR2 (germline): DFQATT, SNEGSKA (reference sequence). In nucleotides, the CDR3 is TGCAGTGCTAGGGTAGCGGGACCCTCTCAAGAGACCCAGTACTTC. Translating it yields CSARVAGPSQETQYF.

This clonotype has just a few counts. The genes are TRBV28 and TRBJ1-1, with TRBD1 matching 9 bases. J lost 9 bases, V lost 6 bases, and 11 bases had no gene match. This CDR3 has 14 amino acids. The germline V gene encodes CDR1 MDHEN and CDR2 SYDVKM. The CDR3 DNA is TGTGCCAGCAGGCTAACCGGGACAGGGACGAAAGCTTTCTTT. It encodes CASRLTGTGTKAFF.

This clonotype was picked up a small number of times. The chain combines TRBV20-1 with TRBJ1-5, with TRBD1 as a possible D gene (5 bases). V lost 3 bases and J lost 3, with 9 bases in between. Germline V gene lookup returns CDR1 DFQATT and CDR2 SNEGSKA (reference sequence). The CDR3 totals 13 residues. CDR3 amino acids: CSASRQYNQPQHF. The CDR3 coding sequence is TGCAGTGCTAGCCGACAGTACAATCAGCCCCAGCATTTT.

This clonotype was seen repeatedly, ten times or more. J is TRBJ1-1 and V is TRBV10-3, with D uncertain. Germline V gene sequence: CDR1 ENHRY, CDR2 SYGVKD. This CDR3 is 15 amino acids long. V lost 4 bases, J lost 4 bases, and 16 bases lay in between. CDR3 loop: CAISGTGSRGTEAFF. In DNA, the CDR3 is TGTGCCATCAGTGGTACGGGGAGTAGAGGCACTGAAGCTTTCTTT.

This clonotype was seen ten or more times. The genes are TRBV6-1 and TRBJ2-3, with TRBD1 identical over 8 bases. V lost 10 bases and J lost 1; bases outside the gene matches: 7. The CDR3 sequence is 14 residues long. Germline V gene data show CDR1 as MNHNS and CDR2 as SASEGT. The CDR3 DNA reads as TGTGCCACCCAGACAGGGGCCCGCACAGATACGCAGTATTTT. Amino acid sequence: CATQTGARTDTQYF.

This clonotype was recorded a few times. The chain is built from TRBV9 and TRBJ2-5, with 7 nucleotides matching TRBD2. The CDR3 consists of 14 residues. Germline V gives CDR1 SGDLS, CDR2 YYNGEE. The ends lost 0 bases at V and 3 bases at J; junction bases unmatched: 2. The CDR3 bases are TGTGCCAGCAGCGTAGACACTAGCGAAGAGACCCAGTACTTC. This translates into CASSVDTSEETQYF.